Below, one T cell receptor beta chain is given with its context. These data belong to a study of blood T cell repertoires in COVID-19. The overall study: Specimens from acute and convalescent COVID-19 originated in the United States, Italy and Spain.

As originally analysed: Reference gene primer amplification in the assay estimated nucleated cell counts. Profiled with immunoSEQ multiplex PCR; TCRdb holds only in-frame clones, not every one. V and J calls and clone size follow that table, whereas D and trimming were derived from the DNA. The sample comprises fewer than 400,000 clones, more than 85% of which are singletons, and around 2.9% rests with the top ten. Germline V CDR1 and CDR2: LNHNV, YYDKDF (reference sequence). The V end lost 3 bases, the J end lost 4 bases, and 13 bases lay between the germline ends. The CDR3 covers 14 residues. The sample taken for sequencing was peripheral blood. The sequence was collected from a human donor in a cohort sampled during active COVID-19. The chain recombines TRBV15 with TRBJ2-7, with D maybe TRBD2 (6 bases). CDR3 nucleotide sequence: TGTGCCACCAGCAGCCGACTAGGGAGTTACGAGCAGTACTTC. It translates to CATSSRLGSYEQYF.